A selection of T cell receptor beta chains follows, all from one sample in a study of blood T cell repertoires in COVID-19. Assay used: immunoSEQ multiplex PCR; TCRdb lists only in-frame clones, some missing. This table has under 300,000 clones, approximately 84% appearing once. Sequences were obtained from PBMCs or T cells enriched from blood (not recorded which). The receptors were gathered from a man aged 35 to 55 who had recovered from COVID-19. Each CDR3 is given with its conserved first and last residue. A D gene is named only where the DNA matches it firmly. Only part of the rows carry a size: once, few, many, or a class if the clone is expanded.

cdr3_nt	cdr3_aa	clone_size	d_call	v_call	j_call
TGTGCCAGTAGTATTTGGCGGGGCACAGATACGCAGTATTTT	CASSIWRGTDTQYF	few	-	TRBV19	TRBJ2-3
TGTGCCAGCAGGATGCCGGGACTCGCCTACGAGCAGTACTTC	CASRMPGLAYEQYF	-	-	TRBV27	TRBJ2-7
TGCGCCAGCAGCCAACTGGGGCTGGGCGAGCAGTACTTC	CASSQLGLGEQYF	-	-	TRBV4-1	TRBJ2-7
TGTGCCAGCAGCCCCCTGGCAGGGGGCCTAAATTCACCCCTCCACTTT	CASSPLAGGLNSPLHF	once	TRBD1	TRBV11-2	TRBJ1-6
TGTGCCAGCAGTCATAGCGGGAGCCGCACAGATACGCAGTATTTT	CASSHSGSRTDTQYF	once	TRBD2	TRBV5-4	TRBJ2-3
TGTGCCAGCAGCCAAGGTCAGGGGAAGGGTAGCTATGGCTACACCTTC	CASSQGQGKGSYGYTF	-	-	TRBV4-2	TRBJ1-2
TGCGCCAGCAGCCAAGTTTCGACTAACGGAGATACGCAGTATTTT	CASSQVSTNGDTQYF	-	-	TRBV4-3	TRBJ2-3
TGTGCCAGCAGCCCTTTGGCCAACAATGAGCAGTTCTTC	CASSPLANNEQFF	-	-	TRBV11-2	TRBJ2-1
TGTGCCAGCTCACCAGGAGGCCAGGATTCACCCCTCCACTTT	CASSPGGQDSPLHF	-	-	TRBV18	TRBJ1-6
TGTGCCAGCAGCCCCTGGGCGAAAGGAACCTCTGGAAACACCATATATTTT	CASSPWAKGTSGNTIYF	-	-	TRBV11-2	TRBJ1-3
TGTGCCAGCAGAGCAGAGGACTTCGGGGAGCTGTTTTTT	CASRAEDFGELFF	few	-	TRBV25-1	TRBJ2-2
TGCAGTGCTAGACCGGGCTACGAGCAGTACTTC	CSARPGYEQYF	-	-	TRBV20-1	TRBJ2-7
TGTGCCAGCAGCGTAGGGGATAGGGGCCCACAAGAGACCCAGTACTTC	CASSVGDRGPQETQYF	few	-	TRBV9	TRBJ2-5
TGTGCCAGCAGCCAAGGCCAGAACGGAAACACCATATATTTT	CASSQGQNGNTIYF	once	-	TRBV3-1/TRBV3-2	TRBJ1-3
TGCGCCAGCAGCCCCCGAATCGGACAGGGTTATAATTCACCCCTCCACTTT	CASSPRIGQGYNSPLHF	-	TRBD1	TRBV4-1	TRBJ1-6
TGCGCCAGCAGCTCGGCGGGGCTGATCAATGAGCAGTTCTTC	CASSSAGLINEQFF	once	-	TRBV5-1	TRBJ2-1
TGTGCCAGCAGTTTAATGAGAGACACTGAAGCTTTCTTT	CASSLMRDTEAFF	-	-	TRBV28	TRBJ1-1
TGCGCCAGCAGCCTCCTGGGACAGGGGGCCGAAAATGAGCAGTTCTTC	CASSLLGQGAENEQFF	-	TRBD1	TRBV4-3	TRBJ2-1
TGTGCCAGCAGCGCCCGCCCCCAGGGCGGAGTGTACTTC	CASSARPQGGVYF	-	-	TRBV11-2	TRBJ2-4
TGTGCCAGTAGTCCCGAGGGGGCTAGCAATCAGCCCCAGCATTTT	CASSPEGASNQPQHF	once	TRBD1	TRBV19	TRBJ1-5
TGCGCCAGCAGGCAGGGGGATATCGTAATTGAAAAACTGTTTTTT	CASRQGDIVIEKLFF	-	TRBD1	TRBV5-1	TRBJ1-4
TGTGCCAGCAATTCGGCTAGTAGGGGTGAGCAGTTCTTC	CASNSASRGEQFF	-	-	TRBV12-3/TRBV12-4	TRBJ2-1
TGTGCCAGCTCACTGGGACAGGGTGACTCTGAAGCTTTCTTT	CASSLGQGDSEAFF	once	TRBD1	TRBV18	TRBJ1-1
TGTGCCTGGAGTGGGGGACTGGGAAGCAATCAGCCCCAGCATTTT	CAWSGGLGSNQPQHF	once	-	TRBV30	TRBJ1-5
TGTGCCAGCACGGGAACAGATACGCAGTATTTT	CASTGTDTQYF	-	-	TRBV6-5	TRBJ2-3
TGTGCCAGCAGCTTACACCCACAAAACTACAATGAGCAGTTCTTC	CASSLHPQNYNEQFF	-	-	TRBV7-8	TRBJ2-1
TGCGCCAGCAGCCCCCTGACAGGCCAAGAGACCCAGTACTTC	CASSPLTGQETQYF	-	-	TRBV5-1	TRBJ2-5
TGTGCCAGCAGTCCTCGGACAGGGGGCGTCGTTGACTACACCTTC	CASSPRTGGVVDYTF	-	TRBD1	TRBV28	TRBJ1-2
TGTGCCAGCAGCTTTGGGGCGTCTGAAGCTTTCTTT	CASSFGASEAFF	-	-	TRBV7-9	TRBJ1-1
TGTGCCAGCTCAGAGACAACGGGGGGCAATCAGCCCCAGCATTTT	CASSETTGGNQPQHF	-	-	TRBV18	TRBJ1-5
TGTGCCAGCATGCCGGGACAGGGAAATGAAAAACTGTTTTTT	CASMPGQGNEKLFF	few	TRBD1	TRBV27	TRBJ1-4
TGTGCCAGCACCCGGACAGGGGGAAGCTACTGGGTCACTGAAGCTTTCTTT	CASTRTGGSYWVTEAFF	-	TRBD1	TRBV7-2	TRBJ1-1
TGCGCCAGCAGCTTGGATGAGGGCGCGGGAAATTCACCCCTCCACTTT	CASSLDEGAGNSPLHF	-	-	TRBV5-1	TRBJ1-6
TGTGCCAGCAGCTCCACTAGCGGGAGAGGGAATGAGCAGTTCTTC	CASSSTSGRGNEQFF	-	TRBD2	TRBV7-3	TRBJ2-1
TGTGCCAGCAGCTTAAATAGAGCGCAGGGAAACACCATATATTTT	CASSLNRAQGNTIYF	-	-	TRBV7-8	TRBJ1-3
TGTGCCAGCAGTGGACAGACATTCTATGGCTACACCTTC	CASSGQTFYGYTF	-	-	TRBV2	TRBJ1-2
TGCAGCGTTGAAGAGGAGGGGAGAGTCGCCGGGGAGCTGTTTTTT	CSVEEEGRVAGELFF	-	-	TRBV29-1	TRBJ2-2
TGTGCCAGTAGTATTTATAGCGGCCCCTACGAGCAGTACTTC	CASSIYSGPYEQYF	-	-	TRBV19	TRBJ2-7